A single T cell receptor (beta chain) is shown here with its context. What it binds is unknown. These data originate in a study of T cells after yellow fever vaccination. Whole-study results and caveats: Faster peaking, at day 5 versus 15, marked a secondary response that was weaker.

TCRdb re-analysed the 5' RACE reads in MiXCR, keeping a single row per CDR3 protein. The sample contains tens of thousands of distinct CDR3 sequences, around 7.3% of which appear only once. The clonotype was recovered from a man between 25 and 39 years old who received the YFV17D yellow fever vaccine. The material was CD8+ T cells sorted from PBMCs, obtained on the day of the yellow fever booster vaccination.

CDR3 sequence reads: CASSYPGGGADTQYF. The CDR3 DNA follows: TGTGCCAGCAGTTACCCGGGAGGAGGGGCAGATACGCAGTATTTT. The gene calls are TRBV6-2 or TRBV6-3 and TRBJ2-3; TRBD2 matches at 7 bases. Losses at the gene ends were 2 bases for V and 4 bases for J; bases not matched to a gene: 6. The CDR3 length is 15 residues. Per the germline V gene, CDR1 is MNHEY and CDR2 is SVGEGT.